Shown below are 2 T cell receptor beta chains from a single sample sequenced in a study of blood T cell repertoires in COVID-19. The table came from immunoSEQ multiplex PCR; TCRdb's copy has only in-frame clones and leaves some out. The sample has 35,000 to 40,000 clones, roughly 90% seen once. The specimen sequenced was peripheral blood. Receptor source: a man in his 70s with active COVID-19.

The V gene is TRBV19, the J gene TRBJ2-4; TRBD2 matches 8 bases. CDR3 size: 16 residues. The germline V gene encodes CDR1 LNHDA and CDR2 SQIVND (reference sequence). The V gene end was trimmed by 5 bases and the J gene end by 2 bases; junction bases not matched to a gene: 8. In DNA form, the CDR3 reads TGTGCCAGTAGTGACGGGCGGGGGGATACCAAAAACATTCAGTACTTC. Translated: CASSDGRGDTKNIQYF.

The CDR3 protein is CASSQRTGALNTGELFF. As DNA, the CDR3 is TGCGCCAGCAGCCAACGGACAGGGGCCCTGAACACCGGGGAGCTGTTTTTT. The rearrangement links TRBV4-1 to TRBJ2-2; 9 bases line up with TRBD1. V dropped 2 bases and J dropped 1; count of bases not matched to a gene: 5. This CDR3 spans 17 amino acids. CDR1 and CDR2 from the germline V gene are MGHRA and YSYEKL.